The T cell receptor (beta chain) described here comes from a study of blood T cell repertoires in COVID-19. Background on the study: T cells, B-cell-depleted T cells, or PBMCs provided the cDNA or gDNA that served as material.

Those who participated ranged in age from roughly 18 to 100 years and resided in some 24 US areas. Authors' methods: Amplification of reference gene primers was used by the study to estimate nucleated cell counts. Measured with immunoSEQ multiplex PCR; TCRdb has only the in-frame clones, and not every one. The V and J calls and clone size were taken over from that table, and D and trimming were inferred from the DNA. The sample holds roughly 300,000 clones, 86% seen once. The source material was PBMCs or T cells enriched from blood (not recorded which). The sequence was obtained from a man between 25 and 39 years old who had recovered from COVID-19.

The CDR3 sequence is CASSETAGGTDEQFF. Here the CDR3 DNA reads TGTGCCAGCAGTGAGACGGCGGGGGGGACTGATGAGCAGTTCTTC. V and J are TRBV6-1 and TRBJ2-1; 9 nucleotides align to TRBD2. Germline lookup yields CDR1 MNHNS and CDR2 SASEGT. V shed 3 bases and J 8 bases; nucleotides not matched to a gene: 8. The CDR3 is made up of 15 amino acids.